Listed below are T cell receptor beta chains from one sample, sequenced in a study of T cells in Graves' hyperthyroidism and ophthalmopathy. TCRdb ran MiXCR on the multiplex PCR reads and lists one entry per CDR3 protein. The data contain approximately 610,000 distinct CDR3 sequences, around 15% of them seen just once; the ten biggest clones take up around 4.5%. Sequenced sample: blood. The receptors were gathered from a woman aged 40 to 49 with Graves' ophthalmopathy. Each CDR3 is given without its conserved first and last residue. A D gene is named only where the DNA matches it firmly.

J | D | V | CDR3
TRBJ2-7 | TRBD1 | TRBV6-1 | ASTRGRGYEQY
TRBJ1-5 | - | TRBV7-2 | ASSIMGSNQPQH
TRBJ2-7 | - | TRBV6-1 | ASSEEDSGSYEQY
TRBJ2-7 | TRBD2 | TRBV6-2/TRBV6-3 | ASRIHGRSSYEQY
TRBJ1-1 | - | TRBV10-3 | AIRGGEGDTEAF
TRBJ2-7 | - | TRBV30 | AWGRVTHEQY
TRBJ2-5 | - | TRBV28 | ASSSRLYLETQY
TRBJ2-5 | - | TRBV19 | ASSITGSGETQY
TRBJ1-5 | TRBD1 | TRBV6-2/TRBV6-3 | ASSPRQGGIFSNQPQH
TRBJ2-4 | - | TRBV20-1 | SALAGLTAKNIQY
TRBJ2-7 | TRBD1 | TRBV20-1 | SARRQGTYEQY
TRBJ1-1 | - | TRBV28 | ASSPLSTEAF
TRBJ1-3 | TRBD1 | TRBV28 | ASSSGQGAFSGNTIY
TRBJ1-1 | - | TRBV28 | ASRPSVNTEAF
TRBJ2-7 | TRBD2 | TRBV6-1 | ASSGPWTSGYEQY
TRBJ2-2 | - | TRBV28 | ATRDTGHWSGELF
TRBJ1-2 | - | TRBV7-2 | ASSLVTGANYGYT
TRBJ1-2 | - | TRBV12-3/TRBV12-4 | ASSPQLGSYGYT
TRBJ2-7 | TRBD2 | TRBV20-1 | SARERTSGSYEQY
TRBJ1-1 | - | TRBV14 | ASSWAGTTEAF
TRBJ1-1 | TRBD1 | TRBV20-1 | SAWGGTEDRTEAF
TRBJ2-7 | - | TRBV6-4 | ASSARAAVGSYEQY
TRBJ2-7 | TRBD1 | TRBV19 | ASSILPGQGSYEQY
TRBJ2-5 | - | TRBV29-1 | SVEAGRLETQY
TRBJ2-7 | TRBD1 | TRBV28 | ASTIGTGLHEQY
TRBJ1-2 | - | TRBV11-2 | ASSPTPGPPKGYGYT
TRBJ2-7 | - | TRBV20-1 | SARDLSSGTYEQY
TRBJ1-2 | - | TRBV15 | ATSRQNYGYT
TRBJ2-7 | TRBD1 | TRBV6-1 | ASSPQGTGYEQY
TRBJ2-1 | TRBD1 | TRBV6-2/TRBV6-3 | ASRPSTGGYVTYYNEQF
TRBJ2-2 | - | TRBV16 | ASSHSQGSGELF
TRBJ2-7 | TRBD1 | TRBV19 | ASSNSSRGYEQY